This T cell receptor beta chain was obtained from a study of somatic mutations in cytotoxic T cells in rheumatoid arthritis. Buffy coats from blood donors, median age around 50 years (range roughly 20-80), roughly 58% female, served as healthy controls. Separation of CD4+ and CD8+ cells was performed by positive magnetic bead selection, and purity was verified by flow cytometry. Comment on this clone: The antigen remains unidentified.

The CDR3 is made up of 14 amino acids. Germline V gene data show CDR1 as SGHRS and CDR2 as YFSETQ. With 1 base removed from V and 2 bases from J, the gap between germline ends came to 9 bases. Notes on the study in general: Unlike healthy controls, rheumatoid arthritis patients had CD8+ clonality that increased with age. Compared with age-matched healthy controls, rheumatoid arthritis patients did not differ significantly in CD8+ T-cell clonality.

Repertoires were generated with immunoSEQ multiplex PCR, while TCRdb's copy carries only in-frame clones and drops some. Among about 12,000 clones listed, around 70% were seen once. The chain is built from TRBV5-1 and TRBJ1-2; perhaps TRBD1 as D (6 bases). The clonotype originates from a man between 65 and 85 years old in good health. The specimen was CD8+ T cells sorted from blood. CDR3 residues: CASSLSGVNYGYTF. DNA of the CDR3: TGCGCCAGCAGCTTGTCAGGGGTGAACTATGGCTACACCTTC.